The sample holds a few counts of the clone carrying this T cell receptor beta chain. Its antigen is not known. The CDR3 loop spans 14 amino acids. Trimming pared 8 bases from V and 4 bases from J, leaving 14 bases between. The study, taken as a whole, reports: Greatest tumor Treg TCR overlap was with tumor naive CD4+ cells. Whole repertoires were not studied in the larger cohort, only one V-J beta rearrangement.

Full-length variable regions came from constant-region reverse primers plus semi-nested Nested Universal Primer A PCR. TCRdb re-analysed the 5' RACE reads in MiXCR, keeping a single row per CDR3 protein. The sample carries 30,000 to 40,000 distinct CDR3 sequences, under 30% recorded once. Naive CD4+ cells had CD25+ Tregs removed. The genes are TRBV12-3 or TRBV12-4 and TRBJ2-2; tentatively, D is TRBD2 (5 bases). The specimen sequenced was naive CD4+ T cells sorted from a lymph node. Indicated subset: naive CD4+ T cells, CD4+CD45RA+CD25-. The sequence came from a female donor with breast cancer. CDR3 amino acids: CASWAEAVTGELFF. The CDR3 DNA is TGTGCCAGCTGGGCGGAGGCTGTCACCGGGGAGCTGTTTTTT.